This passage covers 10 T cell receptor beta chains from one sample sequenced in a study of read filtering for tumor transcriptome and immune sequencing. From roughly 390 ng of RNA, a library with molecular barcoded alpha/delta and beta/gamma adaptors was made. TCRdb fed the reads into MiXCR, producing one record per CDR3 protein. Among about 86,000 distinct CDR3 sequences listed, about 12% were seen once. Sample: a population of CD138-negative cells sorted from bone marrow. The source of these receptors is a donor aged 40 or older with multiple myeloma.

There are many counts of this clonotype. This chain links TRBV6-6 with TRBJ2-3; D unresolved. Germline values: CDR1 MNHNY, CDR2 SVGAGI (reference sequence). Trimming removed 4 bases at V and 2 bases at J, with 4 bases between. The CDR3 is 12 amino acids. This chain's CDR3 is CASSSYTDTQYF. The CDR3, as DNA: TGTGCCAGCAGTTCCTACACAGATACGCAGTATTTT.

This clonotype was recorded at least ten times. The chain carries TRBV9 and TRBJ2-1, with TRBD2 identical over 10 bases. V dropped 0 bases and J dropped 8; count of bases not matched to a gene: 11. The CDR3 consists of 17 residues. CDR1 SGDLS and CDR2 YYNGEE come from the germline V gene. This CDR3 is CASSVDIGLAGGYEQFF. In DNA, the CDR3 is TGTGCCAGCAGCGTAGATATCGGGTTAGCGGGAGGATATGAGCAGTTCTTC.

This clonotype has at least ten counts. The junction does not match germline at one end; this may be a read error. The chain employs TRBV6-2 or TRBV6-3 and TRBJ2-6; the D gene is possibly TRBD2 (5 bases). CDR1 and CDR2 (germline): MNHEY, SVGEGT. This CDR3 region has 16 residues. CDR3 loop: CASTRAGRSGVNVLTF. For the CDR3, the DNA is TGTGCCAGCACGAGGGCAGGTCGCTCTGGGGTCAACGTCCTGACTTTC.

This clonotype was detected many times. The genes are TRBV2 and TRBJ2-1, with 12 bases identical to TRBD2. This CDR3 is 14 amino acids long. Per germline, CDR1 SNHLY and CDR2 FYNNEI. Trimming took 7 bases from V and 9 from J; bases not matched to a gene: 7. The CDR3 spells CASTWTSGTTEQFF. CDR3 sequence (DNA): TGTGCCAGCACTTGGACTAGCGGGACGACTGAGCAGTTCTTC.

This clonotype was picked up many times. The J gene is TRBJ1-2, the V gene TRBV12-3 or TRBV12-4; a weak D match, TRBD1 (6 bases). The V gene lost 7 bases and the J gene lost 6 bases, with 15 bases spanning the gap. The CDR3 covers 13 residues. The CDR3 reads CASTLWGADGYTF. The CDR3 nucleotides are TGTGCCAGCACCTTGTGGGGGGCGGATGGCTACACCTTC.

This clonotype has just a few counts. Compared with germline, one end of the junction differs, possibly owing to a read error. The rearrangement joins TRBV10-3 to TRBJ2-7; D gene unclear. Germline V CDR1 and CDR2: ENHRY, SYGVKD. This CDR3 spans 12 amino acids. The CDR3 coding sequence is TGTGCCATCAGCTCGAGCTCCAACGAGCAGTACTTC. Amino acids: CAISSSSNEQYF.

This chain connects TRBV12-3 or TRBV12-4 to TRBJ1-3; D is uncertain. Trimming shortened V by 5 bases and J by 6 bases, and 11 bases separated the two germline ends. This CDR3 is 13 amino acids long. The CDR3 nucleotides read TGTGCCAGCAGTACCGGACCCCCAAACACCATATATTTT. Translating gives CASSTGPPNTIYF.

This clonotype was counted many times. The chain couples TRBV7-9 to TRBJ2-7; 8 bases align to TRBD1. This CDR3 is 15 amino acids long. Germline V gives CDR1 SEHNR, CDR2 FQNEAQ (reference sequence). V gave up 5 bases and J gave up 7 bases; unmatched junction bases: 13. The CDR3 DNA sequence: TGTGCCAGCAGCCCTAAAGGGACAGGCTTCATGGAGCAGTACTTC. It encodes CASSPKGTGFMEQYF.

This clonotype has ten or more counts. CDR3: CSVVSGGSTEAFF. DNA for the CDR3: TGCAGCGTTGTCTCAGGGGGGTCCACTGAAGCTTTCTTT. The chain joins TRBV29-1 to TRBJ1-1, with 7 bases aligning to TRBD1. CDR3 length equals 13 residues. CDR1 and CDR2 (germline): SQVTM, ANQGSEA. The trim removed 4 bases at V and 4 bases at J, leaving 6 bases unmatched.

This clonotype has a count of ten or more. This sequence joins TRBV25-1 and TRBJ2-3; 8 bases line up with TRBD2. After removal of 4 bases from V and 5 bases from J, the junction contained 8 bases not matched to a gene. CDR1 is MGHDK and CDR2 is SYGVNS in the germline V gene. The CDR3 runs to 15 residues. DNA for the CDR3: TGTGCCAGCAGTGCAGACCAGCGGGAGTTAGATACGCAGTATTTT. The encoded protein is CASSADQRELDTQYF. Full variable domain (remainder filled in from reference TRBV25-1 and TRBJ2-3): EADIYQTPRYLVIGTGKKITLECSQTMGHDKMYWYQQDPGMELHLIHYSYGVNSTEKGDLSSESTVSRIRTEHFPLTLESARPSHTSQYLCASSADQRELDTQYFGPGTRLTVL.